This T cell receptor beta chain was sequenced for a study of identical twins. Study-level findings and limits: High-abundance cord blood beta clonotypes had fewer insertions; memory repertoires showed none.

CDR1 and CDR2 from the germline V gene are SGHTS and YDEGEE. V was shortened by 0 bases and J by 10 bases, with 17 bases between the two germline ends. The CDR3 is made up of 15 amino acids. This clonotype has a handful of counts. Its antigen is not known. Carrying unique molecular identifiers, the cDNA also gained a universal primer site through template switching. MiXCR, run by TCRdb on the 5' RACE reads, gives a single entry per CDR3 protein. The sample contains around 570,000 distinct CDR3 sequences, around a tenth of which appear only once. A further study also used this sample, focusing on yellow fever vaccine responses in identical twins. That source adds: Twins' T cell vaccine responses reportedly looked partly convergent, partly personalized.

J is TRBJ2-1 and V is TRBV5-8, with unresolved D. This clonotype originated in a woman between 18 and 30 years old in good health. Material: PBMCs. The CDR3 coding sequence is TGTGCCAGCAGCTTGGCCTCTCGATGGCCCCCCGAGCAGTTCTTC. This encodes CASSLASRWPPEQFF.